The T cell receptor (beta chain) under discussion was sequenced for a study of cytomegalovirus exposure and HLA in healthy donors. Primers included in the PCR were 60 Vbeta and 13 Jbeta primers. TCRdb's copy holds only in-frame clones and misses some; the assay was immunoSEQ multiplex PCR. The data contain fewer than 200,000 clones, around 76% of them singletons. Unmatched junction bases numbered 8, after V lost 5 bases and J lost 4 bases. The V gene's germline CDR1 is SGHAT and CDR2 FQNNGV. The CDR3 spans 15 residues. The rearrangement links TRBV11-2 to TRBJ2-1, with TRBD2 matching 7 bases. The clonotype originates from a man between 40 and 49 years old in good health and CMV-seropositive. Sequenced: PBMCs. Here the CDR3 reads CASSPPSGGYNEQFF. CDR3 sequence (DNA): TGTGCCAGCAGCCCCCCTTCCGGGGGGTACAATGAGCAGTTCTTC.